The 7 T cell receptor beta chains presented below share a single source sample, sequenced in a study of regulatory T cells in long-lasting Graves disease. Building of the TCR beta libraries involved iRepertoire HTBI primers and Arm-PCR of CDR3 regions. TCRdb called the multiplex PCR reads again in MiXCR, with one record for every CDR3 protein. Found here are 400,000 to 500,000 distinct CDR3 sequences, about 15% of them singletons; the top ten hold over 15%. Time point noted: newly diagnosed GD, antithyroid drugs for less than 3 months. Scientists built the TCR library using RNA that was extracted from PBMCs. This sample was also put to use in a study of T cells in Graves' hyperthyroidism and ophthalmopathy.

This material consisted of peripheral blood mononuclear cells (PBMCs), taken at new diagnosis, from a patient treated with antithyroid drugs. The receptors come from a woman in her twenties or thirties with Graves disease.

This clonotype was counted many times. The chain has TRBV11-2 and TRBJ2-5; 7 bases align to TRBD2. Germline values: CDR1 SGHAT, CDR2 FQNNGV. Unmatched junction bases numbered 15, after V lost 6 bases and J lost 5 bases. CDR3 size: 16 residues. In nucleotides, the CDR3 is TGTGCCAGCAGGCAGGTGGGAGCGGGAACCCGGGAGACCCAGTACTTC. As protein: CASRQVGAGTRETQYF. Variable domain in full (rest from reference TRBV11-2 and TRBJ2-5): EAGVAQSPRYKIIEKRQSVAFWCNPISGHATLYWYQQILGQGPKLLIQFQNNGVVDDSQLPKDRFSAERLKGVDSTLKIQPAKLEDSAVYLCASRQVGAGTRETQYFGPGTRLLVL.

This rearrangement joins TRBV24-1 to TRBJ2-2, with 10 bases matching TRBD2. V trimming: 3 bases; J trimming: 4 bases; junction bases outside the gene matches: 4. Germline loops: CDR1 KGHDR, CDR2 SFDVKD. This CDR3 has 16 amino acids. The CDR3 reads CATSDRSGGGTGELFF. In DNA, the CDR3 is TGTGCCACCAGTGATAGGAGCGGGGGGGGCACCGGGGAGCTGTTTTTT.

This clonotype was recorded many times. The gene calls are TRBV20-1 and TRBJ2-7, with 8 bases lining up with TRBD2. In germline, CDR1 is DFQATT, CDR2 SNEGSKA (reference sequence). V dropped 7 bases and J dropped 6; count of bases not matched to a gene: 8. The CDR3 is 12 residues long. The CDR3 DNA reads as TGCAGTGTCTTCCGCGGGAGGCTCGAGCAGTACTTC. This gives the protein CSVFRGRLEQYF.

This CDR3 reads CAIKEHSRNYGYTF. CDR3 nucleotide sequence: TGTGCCATCAAGGAACACAGTCGTAACTATGGCTACACCTTC. The chain has TRBV28 and TRBJ1-2, with D unresolved. The CDR3 loop spans 14 amino acids. Trimming removed 10 bases at V and 1 base at J, with 16 bases between. Germline V gives CDR1 MDHEN, CDR2 SYDVKM.

The chain is built from TRBV4-1 and TRBJ2-1; the match to TRBD2 covers 10 bases. The V segment lost 3 bases and the J segment 4 bases; nucleotides outside the gene matches: 3. This CDR3 has 15 amino acids. Germline V CDR1 and CDR2: MGHRA, YSYEKL. The CDR3 spells CASSQSGRGYNEQFF. In DNA form, the CDR3 reads TGCGCCAGCAGCCAGAGCGGGAGGGGTTACAATGAGCAGTTCTTC.

This clonotype showed up many times. The V call is TRBV3-1, the J call TRBJ2-5; the match to TRBD1 covers 8 bases. After removal of 0 bases from V and 7 bases from J, the junction contained 10 bases not matched to a gene. CDR1 and CDR2 (germline): LGHDT, YNNKEL (reference sequence). CDR3 length equals 16 residues. The CDR3 here is CASSQDLGQGGSTQYF. CDR3 in DNA: TGTGCCAGCAGCCAAGACTTAGGACAGGGTGGCTCGACCCAGTACTTC.

This chain links TRBV5-1 with TRBJ1-3; no firm D call. Germline V lookup: CDR1 SGHRS, CDR2 YFSETQ. Trimming shortened V by 4 bases and J by 4 bases, and 6 bases separated the two germline ends. CDR3 length: 12 amino acids. The CDR3 DNA reads TGCGCCAGCAGCGAGACCGGAAACACCATATATTTT. It codes for CASSETGNTIYF.